A selection of T cell receptor beta chains follows, all from one sample in a study of cytomegalovirus exposure and HLA in healthy donors. Repertoires were generated with immunoSEQ multiplex PCR, while TCRdb's copy carries only in-frame clones and drops some. The sample contains about 150,000 clones, around 79% of which appear only once. Sequenced input: PBMCs. The receptors here all came from a woman aged 25 to 39 in good health and CMV-seronegative. CDR3s include the opening cysteine and the closing phenylalanine or tryptophan. A D gene is named only where the DNA matches it firmly. Rows may omit the clone size; those that give it use once, few, many or a size class.

d_gene	v_gene	j_gene	abundance	CDR3nt	CDR3aa
.	TRBV5-1	TRBJ1-1	.	TGCGCCAGCAGCTTGGGTGGCCGGAACACTGAAGCTTTCTTT	CASSLGGRNTEAFF
.	TRBV6-4	TRBJ2-7	.	TGTGCCAGCCTCCCGGACAGCGGTCGCTACGAGCAGTACTTC	CASLPDSGRYEQYF
TRBD1	TRBV9	TRBJ2-7	.	TGTGCCAGCAGCGCCTCACAGGGGGCCGTGGGAGAGCAGTACTTC	CASSASQGAVGEQYF
TRBD1	TRBV18	TRBJ2-2	.	TGTGCCAGCTCACTTACCCGGAGACAGGGGGCAGATGATGGCACCGGGGAGCTGTTTTTT	CASSLTRRQGADDGTGELFF
TRBD1	TRBV5-1	TRBJ1-4	.	TGCGCCAGCTGCCGGACAGGGGCTAATGAAAAACTGTTTTTT	CASCRTGANEKLFF
.	TRBV6-6	TRBJ2-7	.	TGTGCCAGCAGTTACGCGGGGTACGAGCAGTACTTC	CASSYAGYEQYF
.	TRBV6-1	TRBJ1-4	.	TGTGCCAGCAGTGGACAGGCTGCTAATGAAAAACTGTTTTTT	CASSGQAANEKLFF
TRBD2	TRBV9	TRBJ2-1	.	TGTGCCAGCAGCCCCTTACGGGCGGGGGGCCAAGCGGGGCTTGGGAATGAGCAGTTCTTC	CASSPLRAGGQAGLGNEQFF
.	TRBV28	TRBJ2-3	.	TGTGCCAGCAGGAAACAGGGTGGTAGGACAGATACGCAGTATTTT	CASRKQGGRTDTQYF
.	TRBV2	TRBJ2-7	.	TGTGCCAGCAGCGCACAGGTCACCTACGAGCAGTACTTC	CASSAQVTYEQYF
.	TRBV7-3	TRBJ2-2	.	TGTGCCAGCAGCTTAACCCCAGGGCTCAACACCGGGGAGCTGTTTTTT	CASSLTPGLNTGELFF
.	TRBV7-2	TRBJ2-7	.	TGTGCCAGCAGCTTGGGACAAATAAACGAGCAGTACTTC	CASSLGQINEQYF
.	TRBV5-5	TRBJ2-7	.	TGTGCCAGCAGCTTGCGGCCAGGGGTCTCCTACGAGCAGTACTTC	CASSLRPGVSYEQYF
TRBD2	TRBV5-4	TRBJ2-7	.	TGTGCCAGCAGCCGGACTAGCGGACCTTACGAGCAGTACTTC	CASSRTSGPYEQYF
.	TRBV27	TRBJ1-6	.	TGTGCCAGCAGTTTCCGTACAAGCTCCTATAATTCACCCCTCCACTTT	CASSFRTSSYNSPLHF
TRBD1	TRBV5-6	TRBJ2-3	.	TGTGCCAGCAGCTTGGTCGGGACAGGGAGGACAGATACGCAGTATTTT	CASSLVGTGRTDTQYF
TRBD1	TRBV6-1	TRBJ2-7	few	TGTGCCAGCAGTGATACCAGACAGGGCCCAACCTACGAGCAGTACTTC	CASSDTRQGPTYEQYF
.	TRBV6-5	TRBJ1-2	.	TGTGCCAGCAGTTACTCTCTAGGTAACTATGGCTACACCTTC	CASSYSLGNYGYTF
TRBD1	TRBV7-9	TRBJ1-4	few	TGTGCCAGCAGCCTAACTCCCAGGGGGCGTGAAAATGAAAAACTGTTTTTT	CASSLTPRGRENEKLFF
.	TRBV5-1	TRBJ1-5	.	TGCGCCAGCAGCTTGCGTACAGGTAGCAATCAGCCCCAGCATTTT	CASSLRTGSNQPQHF
TRBD1	TRBV5-1	TRBJ1-1	few	TGCGCCAGCAGCGCCGATACAGGGGTCACTGAAGCTTTCTTT	CASSADTGVTEAFF
.	TRBV30	TRBJ2-5	.	TGTGCCTGGAGTGCGGGGCAAGAGACCCAGTACTTC	CAWSAGQETQYF
.	TRBV18	TRBJ2-5	.	TGTGCCAGCTCACCACCCGGGCCAAAGGGGGAGACCCAGTACTTC	CASSPPGPKGETQYF
TRBD2	TRBV9	TRBJ2-3	once	TGTGCCAGCAGCGTAGTCCCCCGGACTAGCGGGGGGTCTCATACGCAGTATTTT	CASSVVPRTSGGSHTQYF
.	TRBV20-1	TRBJ1-4	.	TGCAGTGCCGTTAGAGGGGAAAAACTGTTTTTT	CSAVRGEKLFF
.	TRBV6-5	TRBJ1-3	.	TGTGCCAGCCGGGACACGAGCTCTGGAAACACCATATATTTT	CASRDTSSGNTIYF
.	TRBV6-5	TRBJ1-6	.	TGTGCCAGCAGTTACGGGGCCGGGTCACCCCTCCACTTT	CASSYGAGSPLHF
.	TRBV4-3	TRBJ1-4	few	TGCGCCAGCAGCCAAGATAGTTGGGAACACCGGGAGGGTGAAAAACTGTTTTTT	CASSQDSWEHREGEKLFF
.	TRBV9	TRBJ1-2	.	TGTGCCAGCGCGAGGCCTAACTATGGCTACACCTTC	CASARPNYGYTF
TRBD2	TRBV11-3	TRBJ2-1	.	TGTGCCAGCAGCTTAGAGGGGGGACTAGCGGGGGAGGAGCAGTTCTTC	CASSLEGGLAGEEQFF
TRBD1	TRBV7-9	TRBJ2-7	.	TGTGCCAGCAGCCATGACAGGGGGGTTTACGAGCAGTACTTC	CASSHDRGVYEQYF
TRBD2	TRBV5-1	TRBJ2-1	.	TGCGCCAGCAGCCTCAGCGGGGGCAATGAGCAGTTCTTC	CASSLSGGNEQFF
TRBD1	TRBV5-1	TRBJ1-3	.	TGCGCCAGCAGCCGGGGACAGGGTGGCTCTGGAAACACCATATATTTT	CASSRGQGGSGNTIYF
.	TRBV11-2	TRBJ2-6	.	TGTGCCAGCAGCTTAGGTGTCACAAGTTTCAATGGGGCCAACGTCCTGACTTTC	CASSLGVTSFNGANVLTF
TRBD1	TRBV5-1	TRBJ1-1	few	TGCGCCAGCAGCTCGGGACAGGGGGTTACCGACACTGAAGCTTTCTTT	CASSSGQGVTDTEAFF
TRBD1	TRBV19	TRBJ1-5	.	TGTGCCAGTAGTACGCGGACAGGTGATCAGCCCCAGCATTTT	CASSTRTGDQPQHF
TRBD1	TRBV19	TRBJ1-3	.	TGTGCCAGTAGTATATCACCTTCCGGGACAGGGGGTACAAACACCATATATTTT	CASSISPSGTGGTNTIYF
.	TRBV30	TRBJ1-1	.	TGTGCCTGGAGAGGCACAGAAAACACTGAAGCTTTCTTT	CAWRGTENTEAFF
.	TRBV5-1	TRBJ1-2	.	TGCGCCAGCAGCATGGACGGGATTAACTATGGCTACACCTTC	CASSMDGINYGYTF
.	TRBV6-5	TRBJ1-1	.	TGTGCCAGCTCAACGGGGGGAGGTGACACTGAAGCTTTCTTT	CASSTGGGDTEAFF
TRBD1	TRBV5-1	TRBJ2-1	.	TGCGCCAGCAGAACAGGGGGCTTAAATGAGCAGTTCTTC	CASRTGGLNEQFF
TRBD1	TRBV6-1	TRBJ1-2	few	TGTGCCAGCAGTGACCCCGGGACAGGGGAGAGGAATGGCTACACCTTC	CASSDPGTGERNGYTF
TRBD2	TRBV4-2	TRBJ2-7	.	TGTGCCAGCAGCCTAGCGGGGTCCTCCTACGAGCAGTACTTC	CASSLAGSSYEQYF
.	TRBV6-6	TRBJ1-2	few	TGTGCCAGCAGTTACTCGGGAGCTAACTATGGCTACACCTTC	CASSYSGANYGYTF
TRBD1	TRBV27	TRBJ1-6	.	TGTGCCAGCAGTGCAGGGGACAGGGGGAATTCACCCCTCCACTTT	CASSAGDRGNSPLHF
TRBD1	TRBV7-9	TRBJ1-4	once	TGTGCCAGCAGCCTGCGGGCGGGGACAGGGGCTGAAAAACTGTTTTTT	CASSLRAGTGAEKLFF
.	TRBV4-3	TRBJ1-4	.	TGCGCCAGCAGCCAAGATCAGGCCGGTATTGCAACTAATGAAAAACTGTTTTTT	CASSQDQAGIATNEKLFF
.	TRBV2	TRBJ1-1	.	TGTGCCAGCACCCTGGGGGACTTGAACACTGAAGCTTTCTTT	CASTLGDLNTEAFF
TRBD2	TRBV2	TRBJ2-1	.	TGTGCCAGCACCGACTATAGCGGGGGGGCGGGGAATGAGCAGTTCTTC	CASTDYSGGAGNEQFF
TRBD1	TRBV5-5	TRBJ2-7	few	TGTGCCAGCAGCTTCCACAGGGGGGCCTACGAGCAGTACTTC	CASSFHRGAYEQYF
TRBD1	TRBV10-1	TRBJ2-3	.	TGCGCCAGCAGTGAAGGGACAGGGGGAGATACGCAGTATTTT	CASSEGTGGDTQYF
TRBD1	TRBV18	TRBJ1-2	.	TGTGCCAGCTCACTGCAGACAGGGACGTATGGCTACACCTTC	CASSLQTGTYGYTF
TRBD2	TRBV6-5	TRBJ2-5	.	TGTGCCAGCAGTTACACCGGGACTACTCAAGAGACCCAGTACTTC	CASSYTGTTQETQYF
.	TRBV30	TRBJ1-5	.	TGTGCCTGGAGTGGGGCAGGGGGCAATCAGCCCCAGCATTTT	CAWSGAGGNQPQHF
.	TRBV15	TRBJ1-5	.	TGTGCCACCAGCATCACGAAGGGGTCGCAGCCCCAGCATTTT	CATSITKGSQPQHF
.	TRBV27	TRBJ1-6	.	TGTGCCAGCAGTTTATCCCCCCTTACAGGGAGCAATGGGGCCATCAATTCACCCCTCCACTTT	CASSLSPLTGSNGAINSPLHF
.	TRBV6-1	TRBJ2-5	.	TGTGCCAGCAGTGCCGCGGGGCGCCAAGAGACCCAGTACTTC	CASSAAGRQETQYF
.	TRBV21-1	TRBJ1-2	.	TGTGCCAGCAGCTCCCGACAGGGGGCTGTCTATGGCTACACCTTC	CASSSRQGAVYGYTF
TRBD2	TRBV6-1	TRBJ2-1	few	TGTGCCAGCAGTGGGCGGGGGGGGTACAATGAGCAGTTCTTC	CASSGRGGYNEQFF
.	TRBV7-2	TRBJ2-5	.	TGTGCCAGCAGTTTACGGGTACAAGAGACCCAGTACTTC	CASSLRVQETQYF